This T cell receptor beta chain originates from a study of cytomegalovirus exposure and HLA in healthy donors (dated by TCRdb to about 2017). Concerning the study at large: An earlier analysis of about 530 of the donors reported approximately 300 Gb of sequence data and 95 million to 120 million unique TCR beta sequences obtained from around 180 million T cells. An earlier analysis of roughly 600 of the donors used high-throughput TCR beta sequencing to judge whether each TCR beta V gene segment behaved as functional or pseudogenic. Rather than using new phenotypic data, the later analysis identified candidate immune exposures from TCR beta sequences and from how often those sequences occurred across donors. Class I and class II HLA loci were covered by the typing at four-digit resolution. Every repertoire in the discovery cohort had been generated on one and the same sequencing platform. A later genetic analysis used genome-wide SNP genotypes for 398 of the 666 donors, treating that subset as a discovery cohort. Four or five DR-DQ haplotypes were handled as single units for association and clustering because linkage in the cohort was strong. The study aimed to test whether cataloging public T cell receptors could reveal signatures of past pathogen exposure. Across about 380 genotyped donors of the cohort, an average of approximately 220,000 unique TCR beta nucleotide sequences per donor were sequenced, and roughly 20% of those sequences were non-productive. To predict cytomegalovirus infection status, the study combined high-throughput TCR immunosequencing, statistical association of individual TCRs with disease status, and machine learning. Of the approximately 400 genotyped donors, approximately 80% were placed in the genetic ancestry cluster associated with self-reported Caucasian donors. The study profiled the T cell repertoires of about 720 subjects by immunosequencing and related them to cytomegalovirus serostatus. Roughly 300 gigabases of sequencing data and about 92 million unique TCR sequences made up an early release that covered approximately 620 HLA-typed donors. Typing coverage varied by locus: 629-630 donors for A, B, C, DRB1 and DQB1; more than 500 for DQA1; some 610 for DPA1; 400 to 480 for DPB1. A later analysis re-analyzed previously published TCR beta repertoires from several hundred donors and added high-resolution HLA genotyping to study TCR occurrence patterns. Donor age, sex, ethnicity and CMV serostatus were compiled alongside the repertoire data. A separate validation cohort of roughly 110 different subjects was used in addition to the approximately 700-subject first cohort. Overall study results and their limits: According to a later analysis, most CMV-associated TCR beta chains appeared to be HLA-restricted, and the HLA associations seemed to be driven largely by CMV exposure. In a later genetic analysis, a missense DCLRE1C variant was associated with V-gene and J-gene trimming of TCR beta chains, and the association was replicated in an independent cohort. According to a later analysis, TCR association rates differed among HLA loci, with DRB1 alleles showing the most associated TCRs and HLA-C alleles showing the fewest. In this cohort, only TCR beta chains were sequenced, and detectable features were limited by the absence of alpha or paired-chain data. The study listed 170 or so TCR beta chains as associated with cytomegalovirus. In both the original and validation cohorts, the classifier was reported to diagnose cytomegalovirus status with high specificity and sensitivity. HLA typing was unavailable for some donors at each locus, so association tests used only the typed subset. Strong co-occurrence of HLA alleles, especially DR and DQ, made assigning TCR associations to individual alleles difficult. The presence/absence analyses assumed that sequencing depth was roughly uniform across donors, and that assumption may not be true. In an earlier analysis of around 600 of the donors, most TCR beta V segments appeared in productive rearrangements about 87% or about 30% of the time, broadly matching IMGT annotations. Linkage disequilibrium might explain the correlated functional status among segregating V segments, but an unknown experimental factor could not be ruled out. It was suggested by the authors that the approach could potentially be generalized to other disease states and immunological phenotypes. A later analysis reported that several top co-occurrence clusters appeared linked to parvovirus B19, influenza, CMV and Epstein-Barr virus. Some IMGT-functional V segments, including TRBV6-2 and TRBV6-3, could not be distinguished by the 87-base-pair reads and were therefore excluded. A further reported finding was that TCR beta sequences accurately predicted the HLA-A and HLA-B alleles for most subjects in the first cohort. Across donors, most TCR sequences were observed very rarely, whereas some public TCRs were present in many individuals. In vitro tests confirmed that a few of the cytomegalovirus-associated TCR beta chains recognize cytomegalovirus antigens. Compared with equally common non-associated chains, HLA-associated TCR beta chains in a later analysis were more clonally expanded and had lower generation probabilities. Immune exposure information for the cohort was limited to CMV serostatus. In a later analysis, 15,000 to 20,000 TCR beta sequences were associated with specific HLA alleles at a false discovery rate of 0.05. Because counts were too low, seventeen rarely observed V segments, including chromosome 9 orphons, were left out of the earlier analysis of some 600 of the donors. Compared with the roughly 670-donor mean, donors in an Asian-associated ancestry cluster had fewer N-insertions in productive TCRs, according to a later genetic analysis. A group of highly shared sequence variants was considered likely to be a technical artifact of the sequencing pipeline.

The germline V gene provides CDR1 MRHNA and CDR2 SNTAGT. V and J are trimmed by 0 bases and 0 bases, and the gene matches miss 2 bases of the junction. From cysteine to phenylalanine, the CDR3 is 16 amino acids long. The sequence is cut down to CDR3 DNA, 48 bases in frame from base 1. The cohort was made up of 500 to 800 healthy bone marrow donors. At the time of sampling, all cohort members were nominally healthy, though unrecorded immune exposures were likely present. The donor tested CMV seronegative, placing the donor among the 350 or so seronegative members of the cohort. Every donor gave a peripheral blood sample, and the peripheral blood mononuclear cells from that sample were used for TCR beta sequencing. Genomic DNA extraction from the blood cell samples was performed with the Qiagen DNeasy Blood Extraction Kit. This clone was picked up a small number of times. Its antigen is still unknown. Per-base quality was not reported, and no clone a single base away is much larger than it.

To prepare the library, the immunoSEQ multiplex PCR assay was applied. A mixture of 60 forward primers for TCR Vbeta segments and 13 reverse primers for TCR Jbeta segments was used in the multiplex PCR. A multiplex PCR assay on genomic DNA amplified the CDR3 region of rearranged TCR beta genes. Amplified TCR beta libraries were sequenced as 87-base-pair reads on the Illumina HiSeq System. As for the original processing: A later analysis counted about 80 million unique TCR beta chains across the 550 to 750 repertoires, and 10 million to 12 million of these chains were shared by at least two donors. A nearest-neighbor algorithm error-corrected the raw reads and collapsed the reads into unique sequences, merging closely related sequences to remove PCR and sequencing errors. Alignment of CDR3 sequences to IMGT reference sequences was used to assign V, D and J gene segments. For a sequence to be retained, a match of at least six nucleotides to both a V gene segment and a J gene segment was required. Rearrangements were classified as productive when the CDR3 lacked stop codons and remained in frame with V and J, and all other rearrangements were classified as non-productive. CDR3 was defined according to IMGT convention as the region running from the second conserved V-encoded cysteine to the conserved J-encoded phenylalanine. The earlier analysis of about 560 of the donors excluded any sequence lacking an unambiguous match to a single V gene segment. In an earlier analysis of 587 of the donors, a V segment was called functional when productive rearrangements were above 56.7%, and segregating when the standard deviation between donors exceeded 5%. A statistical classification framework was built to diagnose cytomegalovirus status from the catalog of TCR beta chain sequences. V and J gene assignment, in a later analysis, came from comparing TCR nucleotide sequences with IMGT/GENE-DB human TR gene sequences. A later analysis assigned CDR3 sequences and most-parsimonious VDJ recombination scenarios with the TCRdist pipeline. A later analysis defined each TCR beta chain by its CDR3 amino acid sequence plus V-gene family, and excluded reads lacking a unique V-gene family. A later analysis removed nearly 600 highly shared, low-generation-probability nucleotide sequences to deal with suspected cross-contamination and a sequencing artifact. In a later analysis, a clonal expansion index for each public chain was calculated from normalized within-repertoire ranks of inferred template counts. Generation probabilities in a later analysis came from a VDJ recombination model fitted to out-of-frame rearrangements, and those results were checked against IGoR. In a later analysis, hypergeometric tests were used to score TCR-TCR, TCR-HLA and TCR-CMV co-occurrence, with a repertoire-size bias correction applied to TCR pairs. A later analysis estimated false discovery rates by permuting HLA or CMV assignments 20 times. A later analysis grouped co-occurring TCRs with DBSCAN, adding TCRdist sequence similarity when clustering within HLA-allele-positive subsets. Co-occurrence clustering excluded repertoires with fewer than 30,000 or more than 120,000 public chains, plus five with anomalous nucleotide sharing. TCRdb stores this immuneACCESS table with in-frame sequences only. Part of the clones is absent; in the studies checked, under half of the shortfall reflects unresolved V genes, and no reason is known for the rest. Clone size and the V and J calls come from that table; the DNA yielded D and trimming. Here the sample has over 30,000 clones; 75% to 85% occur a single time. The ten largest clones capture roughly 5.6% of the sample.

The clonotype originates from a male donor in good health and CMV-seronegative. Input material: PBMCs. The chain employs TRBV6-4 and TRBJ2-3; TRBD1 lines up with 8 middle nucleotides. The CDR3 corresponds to CASSDSQGASTDTQYF. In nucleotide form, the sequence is TGTGCCAGCAGTGACTCCCAGGGGGCTAGCACAGATACGCAGTATTTT.